This entry lists 11 T cell receptor beta chains sequenced from one sample in a study of blood T cell repertoires in COVID-19. This table comes from immunoSEQ multiplex PCR, and its TCRdb copy is limited to in-frame clones, with some not included. Among about 50,000 clones listed, about 80% were seen once. The sample taken for sequencing was peripheral blood. The receptor set was obtained from a man between 60 and 75 years old with acute or convalescent COVID-19.

The CDR3 reads CASMGTSGRTDTQYF. The DNA for the CDR3 is TGTGCCAGCATGGGGACTAGCGGACGCACAGATACGCAGTATTTT. The chain combines TRBV2 with TRBJ2-3, with TRBD2 identical over 11 bases. The junction had 4 bases not matched to a gene; V was cut back by 7 bases and J by 1 base. This CDR3 spans 15 amino acids. Germline assignment: CDR1 SNHLY and CDR2 FYNNEI.

This clone was recorded only once. J is TRBJ1-1 and V is TRBV30; D perhaps matches TRBD1 (6 bases). CDR1 and CDR2 from the germline V gene are GTSNPN and SVGIG (reference sequence). There are 13 residues in the CDR3. Trimming removed 0 bases at V and 3 bases at J, with 8 bases between. CDR3 amino acids: CAWSVQGDTEAFF. The CDR3 DNA is TGTGCCTGGAGTGTACAGGGTGACACTGAAGCTTTCTTT.

The chain links TRBV30 to TRBJ1-6, with D possibly being TRBD1 (5 bases). CDR3 size: 14 residues. Deletions cut 1 base from V and 7 bases from J, with 11 bases between. The germline CDR1 and CDR2 sequences are GTSNPN and SVGIG (reference sequence). The CDR3 sequence is CAWSDSQGNSPLHF. Here the CDR3 DNA reads TGTGCCTGGAGTGATTCGCAGGGAAATTCACCCCTCCACTTT.

V and J are TRBV6-1 and TRBJ1-5; a possible D gene is TRBD1 (6 bases). Germline V CDR1 and CDR2: MNHNS, SASEGT. The CDR3 sequence is 16 residues long. Trimming cost V 4 bases and J 0 bases, with 13 bases left between them. CDR3 loop: CASSARGGYSNQPQHF. CDR3 in DNA: TGTGCCAGCAGTGCCAGGGGCGGTTATAGCAATCAGCCCCAGCATTTT.

J is TRBJ2-7 and V is TRBV19, with 7 bases matching TRBD2. After removal of 3 bases from V and 3 bases from J, the junction contained 5 bases not matched to a gene. The CDR3 extends over 14 amino acids. Germline V gene data show CDR1 as LNHDA and CDR2 as SQIVND (reference sequence). The CDR3 bases are TGTGCCAGTAGTATGGGGGGAGGGATCTACGAGCAGTACTTC. It translates to CASSMGGGIYEQYF.

V usage is TRBV9 and J usage is TRBJ2-5; D is possibly TRBD2 (6 bases). CDR1 and CDR2 (germline): SGDLS, YYNGEE. The CDR3 extends over 13 amino acids. The V gene lost 1 base and the J gene lost 4 bases, with 8 bases spanning the gap. The CDR3 protein is CASSVSSGETQYF. The CDR3 DNA reads as TGTGCCAGCAGCGTAAGTAGCGGAGAGACCCAGTACTTC.

V is TRBV7-6 and J is TRBJ1-1; TRBD1 aligns across 8 bases. This CDR3 is built from 16 residues. Germline CDR1 and CDR2: SGHVS and FNYEAQ. After removal of 1 base from V and 1 base from J, the junction contained 5 bases not matched to a gene. The DNA of the CDR3 is TGTGCCAGCAGCTTAGGGGGGGGGACAGGGAACACTGAAGCTTTCTTT. Amino acid sequence: CASSLGGGTGNTEAFF.

CDR3 in amino acids: CASSLGQSANYGYTF. The CDR3 region has the DNA TGCGCCAGCAGCTTGGGACAGAGCGCGAACTATGGCTACACCTTC. The chain has TRBV5-1 and TRBJ1-2, with D possibly matching TRBD1 (5 bases). CDR1 is SGHRS and CDR2 is YFSETQ in the germline V gene. This CDR3 has 15 residues. Trimming shortened V by 0 bases and J by 2 bases, and 11 bases separated the two germline ends.

The chain uses TRBV9 and TRBJ2-5; 16 bases line up with TRBD2. Germline-derived CDR1 and CDR2 are SGDLS and YYNGEE. V trimming: 4 bases; J trimming: 5 bases; junction bases outside the gene matches: 8. This CDR3 region has 17 residues. Here the CDR3 reads CASSSGTSGGAGETQYF. The DNA of the CDR3 is TGTGCCAGCAGCTCTGGGACTAGCGGGGGGGCCGGGGAGACCCAGTACTTC.

The V and J genes are TRBV6-1 and TRBJ2-3; no clear D gene. V was trimmed by 1 base and J by 2 bases, leaving 10 bases between them. This CDR3 has 15 residues. CDR1 and CDR2 (germline): MNHNS, SASEGT. The CDR3 region is CASSEGYTHTDTQYF. CDR3 bases: TGTGCCAGCAGTGAAGGCTATACCCACACAGATACGCAGTATTTT.

The rearrangement uses TRBV7-2 and TRBJ1-2; 7 bases align to TRBD1. The ends lost 0 bases at V and 2 bases at J; junction bases unmatched: 3. Germline CDR1 is SGHTA and CDR2 is FQGNSA. This CDR3 region has 15 residues. In nucleotides, the CDR3 is TGTGCCAGCAGCTTAGCGCAGGACAGGAACTATGGCTACACCTTC. It codes for CASSLAQDRNYGYTF.